This T cell receptor (beta chain) was retrieved from a study of identical twins. General observations from the study: Weaker excess twin sharing was observed in beta out-of-frame sequences.

This clonotype was picked up many times. Antigen: not known. Unique molecular identifiers were present on the cDNA, and a universal primer site came from template switching. TCRdb passed the 5' RACE reads through MiXCR, listing each CDR3 protein once. The table lists approximately 210,000 distinct CDR3 sequences, 6.5% of them singletons. Trimming stripped 5 bases from V and 4 bases from J, with 17 bases between. The CDR3 consists of 15 residues. In germline, CDR1 is MDHEN, CDR2 SYDVKM. These sequences were also reported in another study, on T cells expressing NK-cell markers.

The chain joins TRBV28 to TRBJ1-1; TRBD1 is a possible D gene (6 bases). The sequencing sample was made of CD8+ T cells sorted from blood. The clonotype comes from a woman aged 18-30 years in good health. The CDR3 DNA sequence: TGTGCCAGCAGTGACATACAGGGTGGAAGCACTGAAGCTTTCTTT. Translation gives CASSDIQGGSTEAFF.